This T cell receptor beta chain was sequenced for a study of regulatory T cells in long-lasting Graves disease. Turning to the study itself: Persistent cases took antithyroid drugs over 5 years and stayed TSH receptor antibody positive.

Time point defined: persistent/refractory GD, antithyroid drugs over 5 years with positive TRAb. The TCR library was prepared using RNA isolated from PBMCs. J lost 4 bases, V lost 6 bases, and 10 bases had no gene match. The CDR3 loop spans 15 amino acids. CDR1 and CDR2 from the germline V gene are MDHEN and SYDVKM. This clonotype was observed many times. Construction of TCR beta libraries relied on iRepertoire HTBI primers and on Arm-PCR targeting CDR3 regions. TCRdb fed the multiplex PCR reads into MiXCR, producing one record per CDR3 protein. The sample lists around 450,000 distinct CDR3 sequences, about 22% seen once, with roughly 7% in the top ten.

The receptor comes from a female donor with Graves disease. The genes are TRBV28 and TRBJ2-5; 8 nucleotides match TRBD2. Sample: peripheral blood mononuclear cells (PBMCs), taken when the disease was refractory, from a patient treated with antithyroid drugs. The CDR3, as DNA: TGTGCCAGCAGGCCCGCGGGGGGACAAAGAGAGACCCAGTACTTC. This gives the protein CASRPAGGQRETQYF.